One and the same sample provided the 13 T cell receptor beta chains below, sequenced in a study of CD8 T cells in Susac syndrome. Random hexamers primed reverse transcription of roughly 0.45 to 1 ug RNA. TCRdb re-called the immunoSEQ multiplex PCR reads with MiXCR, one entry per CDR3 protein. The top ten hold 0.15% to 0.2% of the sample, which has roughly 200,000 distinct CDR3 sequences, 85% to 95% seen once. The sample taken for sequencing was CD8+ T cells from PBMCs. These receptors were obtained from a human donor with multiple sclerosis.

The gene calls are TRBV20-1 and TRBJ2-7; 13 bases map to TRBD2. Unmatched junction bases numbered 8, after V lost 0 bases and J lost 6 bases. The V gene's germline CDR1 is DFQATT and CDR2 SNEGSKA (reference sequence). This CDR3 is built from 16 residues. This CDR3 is CSARDPRTSGSTEQYF. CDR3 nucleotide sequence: TGCAGTGCTAGAGATCCCAGGACTAGCGGGAGCACCGAGCAGTACTTC.

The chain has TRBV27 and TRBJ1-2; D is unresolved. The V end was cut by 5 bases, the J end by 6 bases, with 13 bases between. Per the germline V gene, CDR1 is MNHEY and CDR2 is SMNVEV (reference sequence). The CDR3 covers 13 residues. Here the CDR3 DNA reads TGTGCCAGCAGTAGCGGCGACGGCGATGGCTACACCTTC. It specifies CASSSGDGDGYTF.

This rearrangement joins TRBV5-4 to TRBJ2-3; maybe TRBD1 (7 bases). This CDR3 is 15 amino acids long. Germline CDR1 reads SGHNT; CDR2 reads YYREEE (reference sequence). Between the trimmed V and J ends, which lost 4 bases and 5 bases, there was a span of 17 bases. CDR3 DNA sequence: TGTGCCAGCAGCGGCGGGACAGTCGGCGGAGATACGCAGTATTTT. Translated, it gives CASSGGTVGGDTQYF. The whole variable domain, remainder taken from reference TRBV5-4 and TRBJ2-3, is ETGVTQSPTHLIKTRGQQVTLRCSSQSGHNTVSWYQQALGQGPQFIFQYYREEENGRGNFPPRFSGLQFPNYSSELNVNALELDDSALYLCASSGGTVGGDTQYFGPGTRLTVL.

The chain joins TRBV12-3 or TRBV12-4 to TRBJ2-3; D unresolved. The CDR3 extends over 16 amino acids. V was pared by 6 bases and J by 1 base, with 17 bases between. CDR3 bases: TGTGCCAGCAGCCCCTCCCCGAATGTGGGCACAGATACGCAGTATTTT. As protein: CASSPSPNVGTDTQYF.

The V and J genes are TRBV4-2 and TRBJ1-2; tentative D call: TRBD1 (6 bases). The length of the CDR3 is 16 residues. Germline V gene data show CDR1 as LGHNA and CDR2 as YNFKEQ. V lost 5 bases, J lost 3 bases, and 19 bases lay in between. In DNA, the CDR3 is TGTGCCAGCAGCGCGACCTGGGGGGCTGGTGACTATGGCTACACCTTC. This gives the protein CASSATWGAGDYGYTF.

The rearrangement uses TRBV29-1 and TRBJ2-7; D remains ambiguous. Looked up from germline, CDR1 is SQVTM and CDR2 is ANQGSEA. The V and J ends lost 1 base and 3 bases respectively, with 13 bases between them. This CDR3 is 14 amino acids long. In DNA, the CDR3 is TGCAGCGTTGAAGGTCAGTCAGGTGGCTACGAGCAGTACTTC. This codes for CSVEGQSGGYEQYF.

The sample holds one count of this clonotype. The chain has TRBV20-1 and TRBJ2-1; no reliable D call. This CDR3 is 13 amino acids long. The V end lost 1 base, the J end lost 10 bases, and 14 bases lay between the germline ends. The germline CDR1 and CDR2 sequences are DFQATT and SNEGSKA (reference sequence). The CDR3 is CSARVAPFWEQFF. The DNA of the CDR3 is TGCAGTGCTAGAGTGGCCCCCTTTTGGGAGCAGTTCTTC.

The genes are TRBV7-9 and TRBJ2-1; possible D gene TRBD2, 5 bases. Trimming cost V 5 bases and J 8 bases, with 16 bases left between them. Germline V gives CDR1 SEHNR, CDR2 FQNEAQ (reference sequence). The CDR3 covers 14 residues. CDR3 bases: TGTGCCAGCAGCCTTCCCCACCGGCGGGATGAGCAGTTCTTC. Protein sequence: CASSLPHRRDEQFF.

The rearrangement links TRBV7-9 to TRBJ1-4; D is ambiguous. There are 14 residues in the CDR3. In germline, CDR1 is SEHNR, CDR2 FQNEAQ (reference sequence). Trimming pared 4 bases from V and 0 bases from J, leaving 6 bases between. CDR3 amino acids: CASSSGTTNEKLFF. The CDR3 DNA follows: TGTGCCAGCAGCTCCGGAACAACTAATGAAAAACTGTTTTTT.

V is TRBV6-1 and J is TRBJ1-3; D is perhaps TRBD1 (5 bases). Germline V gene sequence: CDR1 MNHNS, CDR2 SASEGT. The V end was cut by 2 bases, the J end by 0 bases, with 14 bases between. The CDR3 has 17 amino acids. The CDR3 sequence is CASSESRWGSSGNTIYF. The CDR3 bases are TGTGCCAGCAGTGAAAGCCGTTGGGGGAGCTCTGGAAACACCATATATTTT.

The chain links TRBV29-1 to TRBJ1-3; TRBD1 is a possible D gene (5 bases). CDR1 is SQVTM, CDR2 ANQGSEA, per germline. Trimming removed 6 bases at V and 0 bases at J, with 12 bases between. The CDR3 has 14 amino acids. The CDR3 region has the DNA TGCAGCGTGGGGGGAGGCCACTCTGGAAACACCATATATTTT. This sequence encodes CSVGGGHSGNTIYF.

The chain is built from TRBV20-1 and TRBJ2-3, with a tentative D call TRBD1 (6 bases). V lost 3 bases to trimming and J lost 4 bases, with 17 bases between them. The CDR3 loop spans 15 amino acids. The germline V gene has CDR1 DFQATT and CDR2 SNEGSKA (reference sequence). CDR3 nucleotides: TGCAGTGCTAGTCCTTACAGGGTGGAGGCAGATACGCAGTATTTT. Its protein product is CSASPYRVEADTQYF.

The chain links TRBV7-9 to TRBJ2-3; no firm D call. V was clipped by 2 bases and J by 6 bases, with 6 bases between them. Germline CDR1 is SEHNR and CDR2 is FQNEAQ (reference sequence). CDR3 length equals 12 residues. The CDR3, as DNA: TGTGCCAGCAGCTTACCTGTGGATACGCAGTATTTT. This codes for CASSLPVDTQYF.